The 5 T cell receptor beta chains reported below all come from one sample, sequenced in a study of T cell responses to AZD1222 COVID-19 vaccine. Sequencing was performed with immunoSEQ multiplex PCR; in TCRdb, only in-frame clones are kept and a portion is missing. This sample has roughly 110,000 clones, with about 90% found just once. The specimen was peripheral blood, collected on day 0 of AZD1222 vaccination. Receptors originate from an adult in good health.

The CDR3 region is CASSPGLAEETQYF. CDR3 coding DNA: TGTGCCAGCAGCCCAGGACTAGCAGAAGAGACCCAGTACTTC. The chain joins TRBV9 to TRBJ2-5; 8 bases are a match to TRBD2. This CDR3 contains 14 residues. Germline lookup yields CDR1 SGDLS and CDR2 YYNGEE. Trimming at V came to 4 bases and at J to 3 bases, leaving 5 bases not matched to a gene.

The count of this clone is one. J is TRBJ2-3 and V is TRBV5-5; D not resolved. The CDR3 spans 15 residues. Trimming cost V 6 bases and J 2 bases, with 16 bases left between them. The germline CDR1 and CDR2 sequences are SGHKS and YYEKEE (reference sequence). CDR3 region: CASTPDGGYTDTQYF. The CDR3 DNA is TGTGCCAGCACCCCCGACGGCGGTTACACAGATACGCAGTATTTT.

The rearrangement joins TRBV6-4 to TRBJ2-1; D gene uncertain. Per germline, CDR1 MRHNA and CDR2 SNTAGT. V was trimmed by 0 bases and J by 5 bases, leaving 5 bases between them. The CDR3 contains 13 residues. The CDR3 DNA reads as TGTGCCAGCAGTGACTCGCTTAACAATGAGCAGTTCTTC. Amino acids: CASSDSLNNEQFF.

The chain carries TRBV5-1 and TRBJ2-2; the D gene could be TRBD1 or TRBD2 (5 bases each). This CDR3 comprises 14 residues. V was clipped by 4 bases and J by 7 bases, with 14 bases between them. Per the germline V gene, CDR1 is SGHRS and CDR2 is YFSETQ. CDR3 sequence (DNA): TGCGCCAGCAGCGCCGGGACCCCTGTCGGGGAGCTGTTTTTT. Translating gives CASSAGTPVGELFF.

J is TRBJ2-2 and V is TRBV6-5, with D perhaps TRBD1 or TRBD2 (5 bases each). The CDR3 is made up of 15 amino acids. V lost 10 bases and J lost 1, with 16 bases in between. Germline CDR1 is MNHEY and CDR2 is SVGAGI. CDR3 amino acids: CATRDVGENTGELFF. In DNA, the CDR3 is TGTGCCACCAGGGACGTGGGGGAGAACACCGGGGAGCTGTTTTTT.